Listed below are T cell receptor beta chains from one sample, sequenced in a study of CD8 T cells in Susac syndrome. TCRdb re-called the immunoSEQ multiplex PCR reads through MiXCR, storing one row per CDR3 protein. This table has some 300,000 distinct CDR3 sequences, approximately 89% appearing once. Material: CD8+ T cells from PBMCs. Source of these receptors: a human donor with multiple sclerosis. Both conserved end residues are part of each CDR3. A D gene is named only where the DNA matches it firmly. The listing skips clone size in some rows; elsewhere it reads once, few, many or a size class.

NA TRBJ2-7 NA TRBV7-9 TGTGCCAGCAGACCATATGAAGGGGAGCAGTACTTC CASRPYEGEQYF
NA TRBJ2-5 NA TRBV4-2 TGTGCCAGCAGCCAAGTGGGGGCGGGTGGCTTATCGGCCCAGTACTTC CASSQVGAGGLSAQYF
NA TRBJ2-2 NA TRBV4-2 TGTGCCAGCAGCCAAGATCCGGGATCGGGCACCGGGGAGCTGTTTTTT CASSQDPGSGTGELFF
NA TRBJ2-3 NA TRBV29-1 TGCAGCGTTGATAGGCAGGGGAGTACAGATACGCAGTATTTT CSVDRQGSTDTQYF
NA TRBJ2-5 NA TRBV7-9 TGTGCCAGCAGCTTATCTTTGGCGGGACCCAAGTACCTAGAGACCCAGTACTTC CASSLSLAGPKYLETQYF
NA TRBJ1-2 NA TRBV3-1 TGTGCCAGCAGCCAAGATATAGAGGCACTCTATGGCTACACCTTC CASSQDIEALYGYTF
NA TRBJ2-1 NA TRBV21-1 TGTGCCAGCAGCAATAATCGAGGACACCCCCACGATGAGCAGTTCTTC CASSNNRGHPHDEQFF
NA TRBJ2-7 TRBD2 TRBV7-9 TGTGCCAGCAGCGAACTAGCGGGAGGCTACGAGCAGTACTTC CASSELAGGYEQYF
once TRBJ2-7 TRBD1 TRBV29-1 TGCAGCGTCGTGACAGGGGAGGAGTACTTC CSVVTGEEYF
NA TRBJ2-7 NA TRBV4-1 TGCGCCAGCAGCCCAACAGAGGGATCCTACGAGCAGTACTTC CASSPTEGSYEQYF
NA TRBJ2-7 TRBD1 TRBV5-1 TGCGCCAGCAGCTTATTCGGGACAGCGCCCTACGAGCAGTACTTC CASSLFGTAPYEQYF
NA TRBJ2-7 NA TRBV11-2 TGTGCCAGCAGCACCGGACTCCCCGCTTACGAGCAGTACTTC CASSTGLPAYEQYF
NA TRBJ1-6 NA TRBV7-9 TGTGCCAGCATCTTAGGAGGGGCCGCGAATTCACCCCTCCACTTT CASILGGAANSPLHF
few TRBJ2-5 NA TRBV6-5 TGTGCCAGCAGTTCCCAGGGTGGGCGGGAGACCCAGTACTTC CASSSQGGRETQYF
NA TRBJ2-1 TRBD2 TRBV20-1 TGCAGTGCTAGGTCCGCGCGGGAGGGGCAGTTCTTC CSARSAREGQFF
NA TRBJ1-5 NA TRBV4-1 TGCGCCAGCAGCCAAGCCAGTTCCCTGTGGACGGTGAGAGGTATCAATCAGCCCCAGCATTTT CASSQASSLWTVRGINQPQHF
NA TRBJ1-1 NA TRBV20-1 TGCAGTGCTAGAGATTTGGCCGGGAACACTGAAGCTTTCTTT CSARDLAGNTEAFF
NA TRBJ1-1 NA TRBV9 TGTGCCAGCAGCACAATGGGGACTGAAGCTTTCTTT CASSTMGTEAFF
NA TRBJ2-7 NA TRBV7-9 TGTGCCAGCAGCTCCCCCGGGCAGGGAAAGTACGAGCAGTACTTC CASSSPGQGKYEQYF
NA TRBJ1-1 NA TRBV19 TGTGCCAGTAGTATAGGAGGATGGGGGTTGAACACTGAAGCTTTCTTT CASSIGGWGLNTEAFF
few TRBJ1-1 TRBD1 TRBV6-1 TGTGCCAGCGGACAGGCTTTTATCACTGAAGCTTTCTTT CASGQAFITEAFF
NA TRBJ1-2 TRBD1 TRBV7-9 TGTGCCAGCAGCTTAGGGGGACAGGCTGTAAAGGGCTACACCTTC CASSLGGQAVKGYTF
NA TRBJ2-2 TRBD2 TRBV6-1 TGTGCCAGCAGCCGGATAGGGAGGACTAGCGGGAACACCGGGGAGCTGTTTTTT CASSRIGRTSGNTGELFF
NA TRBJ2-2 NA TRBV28 TGTGCCAGCAGTCGTTCCACCGGGGAGCTGTTTTTT CASSRSTGELFF
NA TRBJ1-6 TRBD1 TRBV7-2 TGTGCCAGCAGCTCCCTGATGGGACAGTACAATTCACCCCTCCACTTT CASSSLMGQYNSPLHF
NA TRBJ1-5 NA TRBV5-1 TGCGCCAGCAGCTTGGGGGCCGGGGGCAAAGATCAGCCCCAGCATTTT CASSLGAGGKDQPQHF
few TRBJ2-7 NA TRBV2 TGTGCCAGCAGTGAGGGGCAGGGAGCTTACGAGCAGTACTTC CASSEGQGAYEQYF
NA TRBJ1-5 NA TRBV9 TGTGCCAGCAGCGCAGACAAGGGGGGGGATAGCAATCAGCCCCAGCATTTT CASSADKGGDSNQPQHF
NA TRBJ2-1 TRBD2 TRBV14 TGTGCCAGCAGCCAGACAAGCGGGAGCTATGAGCAGTTCTTC CASSQTSGSYEQFF
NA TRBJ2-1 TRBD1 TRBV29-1 TGCAGCGTTGAAACAGGGGCTAGCTACAATGAGCAGTTCTTC CSVETGASYNEQFF
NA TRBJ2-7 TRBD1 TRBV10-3 TGTGCCATCAGGGCCTTGGGTCAGGGGGCGAACGAGCAGTACTTC CAIRALGQGANEQYF